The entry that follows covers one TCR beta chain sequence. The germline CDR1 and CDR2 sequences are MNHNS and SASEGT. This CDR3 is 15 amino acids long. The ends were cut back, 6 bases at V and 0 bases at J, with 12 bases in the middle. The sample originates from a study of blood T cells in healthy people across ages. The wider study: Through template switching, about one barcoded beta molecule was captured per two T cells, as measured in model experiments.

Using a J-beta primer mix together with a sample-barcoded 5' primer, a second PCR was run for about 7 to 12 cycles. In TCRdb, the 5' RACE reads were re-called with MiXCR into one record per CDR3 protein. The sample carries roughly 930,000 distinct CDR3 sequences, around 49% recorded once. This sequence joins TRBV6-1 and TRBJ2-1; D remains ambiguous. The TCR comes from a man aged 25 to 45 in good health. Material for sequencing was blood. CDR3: CASRSTGSSYNEQFF. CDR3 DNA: TGTGCCAGCAGGTCGACGGGCAGCTCCTACAATGAGCAGTTCTTC.